The present entry profiles one T cell receptor beta chain with its context. Its antigen is undetermined. The CDR3 end is not reached by the read, which stops 3 residues before it; the germline J gene fills it in. The data derive from a study of T cells in women clearing cervical HPV infection. Study-level background: Cases: HPV16-related CIN3 or worse on histology, 2 invasive cancers.

Study-level points and caveats: Controls had more TRBV6-7 (0.16%) than cases (roughly 0.11%).

V was clipped by 4 bases and J by 5 bases, with 14 bases between them. Per the germline V gene, CDR1 is MNHNS and CDR2 is SASEGT. This CDR3 has 14 residues. TCRdb's copy holds only in-frame clones and misses some; the assay was immunoSEQ multiplex PCR. The specimen's table records around 21,000 clones. This sequence joins TRBV6-1 and TRBJ2-5, with D tentatively TRBD1 (6 bases). The receptor was isolated from a woman aged 18-69 years with a cervical HPV16 infection that either progressed to CIN3+ or cleared (not recorded which). Sequencing was done on a sample of blood buffy coat. The covered CDR3 bases are TGTGCCAGCAGTGCAGGGGACCCCAGGGAGACC. Encoded protein: CASSAGDPRET. The entire CDR3 protein is CASSAGDPRETQYF.